The 31 T cell receptor beta chains below all came from one sample that was sequenced in a study of T-cell reconstitution after alpha-beta-depleted transplantation in children. Construction of the TCRbeta library involved unique molecular identifiers. MiXCR, run by TCRdb on the PCR reads, gives a single entry per CDR3 protein. Of about 470,000 distinct CDR3 sequences listed, approximately 41% are singletons. The sequencing used PBMCs, collected before TCRalphabeta/CD19-depleted stem cell transplant. These receptors were collected from a girl between 2 and 10 years old with aplastic anemia, due to receive a stem cell transplant.

V gene TRBV14 combines with J gene TRBJ2-5; D is unclear. The V gene's germline CDR1 is SGHDN and CDR2 FVKESK. The ends were cut back, 1 base at V and 3 bases at J, with 15 bases in the middle. The CDR3 totals 16 residues. Written as DNA, the CDR3 is TGTGCCAGCAGCCAAGGGGTCGGTGGGATTAAAGAGACCCAGTACTTC. It is translated as CASSQGVGGIKETQYF.

This clonotype was counted ten times or more. V usage is TRBV29-1 and J usage is TRBJ1-2; a possible D gene is TRBD1 (5 bases). Germline V gene sequence: CDR1 SQVTM, CDR2 ANQGSEA. The CDR3 covers 14 residues. Trimming pared 8 bases from V and 2 bases from J, leaving 18 bases between. CDR3 DNA: TGCAGCACCCACCGAACGGGGCAAAACTATGGCTACACCTTC. This translates into CSTHRTGQNYGYTF.

This clonotype showed up many times. The V gene is TRBV20-1, the J gene TRBJ2-7; 9 positions match TRBD2. With V trimmed by 6 bases and J by 3 bases, 3 bases remained unmatched. CDR1 DFQATT and CDR2 SNEGSKA come from the germline V gene (reference sequence). This CDR3 has 12 amino acids. CDR3 in amino acids: CSAPTSGYEQYF. Written as DNA, the CDR3 is TGCAGTGCGCCGACTAGCGGCTACGAGCAGTACTTC.

This clonotype appeared many times. The chain links TRBV5-5 to TRBJ1-1; D perhaps matches TRBD1 (6 bases). V lost 4 bases to trimming and J lost 2 bases, with 12 bases between them. Germline CDR1 and CDR2: SGHKS and YYEKEE (reference sequence). The CDR3 is 14 residues long. The CDR3 reads CASSTQGSNTEAFF. The CDR3 DNA sequence: TGTGCCAGCAGCACACAGGGTTCTAACACTGAAGCTTTCTTT.

This chain connects TRBV12-5 to TRBJ2-3; D not resolved. V shed 5 bases and J shed 2 bases, with 20 bases lying between them. CDR1 and CDR2 (germline): LGHNT, FRNRAP. CDR3 length: 17 amino acids. In nucleotides, the CDR3 is TGTGCTAGTGGTCCCGGTCGGCGGTCAATTTTCACAGATACGCAGTATTTT. Translation gives CASGPGRRSIFTDTQYF.

V and J are TRBV20-1 and TRBJ2-2, with TRBD1 matching over 10 bases. Germline values: CDR1 DFQATT, CDR2 SNEGSKA (reference sequence). CDR3 length equals 14 residues. With 5 bases clipped from V and 6 bases from J, the junction kept 6 bases outside the gene matches. The DNA for the CDR3 is TGCAGTGCTCCCCGGGACAGGGGTTCCGGGGAGCTGTTTTTT. Residues: CSAPRDRGSGELFF.

This clonotype was counted at least ten times. The chain couples TRBV20-1 to TRBJ2-7; D gene ambiguous. The V gene lost 5 bases and the J gene lost 3 bases, with 17 bases spanning the gap. The CDR3 is 14 amino acids. The germline V gene encodes CDR1 DFQATT and CDR2 SNEGSKA (reference sequence). CDR3 amino acids: CSAPTQGNSYEQYF. CDR3 in DNA: TGCAGTGCTCCCACCCAAGGAAACAGCTACGAGCAGTACTTC.

This clonotype was counted between two and nine times. V and J are TRBV7-9 and TRBJ1-6; D ambiguous. V lost 1 base to trimming and J lost 9 bases, with 16 bases between them. The CDR3 contains 16 residues. Per the germline V gene, CDR1 is SEHNR and CDR2 is FQNEAQ (reference sequence). The CDR3 here is CASSLVNPAKGSPLHF. For the CDR3, the DNA is TGTGCCAGCAGCTTAGTAAATCCAGCCAAAGGTTCACCCCTCCACTTT.

The gene calls are TRBV5-1 and TRBJ1-4; no firm D call. Deletions cut 6 bases from V and 8 bases from J, with 23 bases between. CDR1 and CDR2 (germline): SGHRS, YFSETQ. This CDR3 is built from 16 residues. CDR3 in DNA: TGCGCCAGCACCCCGGGAGTCGAAACAAGTTGGGAAAAACTGTTTTTT. Protein: CASTPGVETSWEKLFF.

A few counts support this clonotype. J is TRBJ2-1 and V is TRBV29-1; 11 positions agree with TRBD2. The V and J ends lost 4 bases and 0 bases, in that order; junction bases with no gene match: 14. The CDR3 is 19 residues long. Germline values: CDR1 SQVTM, CDR2 ANQGSEA. CDR3 sequence reads: CSVGLAGGKEVSSYNEQFF. CDR3 coding DNA: TGCAGCGTTGGGCTAGCGGGAGGTAAGGAGGTTAGCTCCTACAATGAGCAGTTCTTC.

The chain has TRBV28 and TRBJ1-4; 9 nucleotides line up with TRBD1. The germline V gene encodes CDR1 MDHEN and CDR2 SYDVKM. This CDR3 is built from 15 residues. The V segment lost 8 bases and the J segment 6 bases; nucleotides outside the gene matches: 10. CDR3 in amino acids: CASSRKQGAYEKLFF. The CDR3 DNA sequence: TGTGCCAGCTCACGAAAACAGGGGGCATATGAAAAACTGTTTTTT. Supplemented by reference TRBV28 and TRBJ1-4, the full variable domain reads DVKVTQSSRYLVKRTGEKVFLECVQDMDHENMFWYRQDPGLGLRLIYFSYDVKMKEKGDIPEGYSVSREKKERFSLILESASTNQTSMYLCASSRKQGAYEKLFFGSGTQLSVL.

The V gene is TRBV20-1, the J gene TRBJ1-6; TRBD1 agrees at 9 bases. The germline CDR1 and CDR2 sequences are DFQATT and SNEGSKA (reference sequence). V lost 6 bases, J lost 1 base, and 7 bases stayed unmatched. The CDR3 is 16 residues long. The CDR3 sequence is CSARDRAESYNSPLHF. The CDR3 DNA reads TGCAGTGCAAGGGACAGGGCAGAATCCTATAATTCACCCCTCCACTTT.

This clonotype was detected a few times. V usage is TRBV7-2 and J usage is TRBJ2-1; D gene ambiguous. The CDR3 is made up of 15 amino acids. With 7 bases removed from V and 10 bases from J, the gap between germline ends came to 23 bases. Germline V lookup: CDR1 SGHTA, CDR2 FQGNSA. The DNA of the CDR3 is TGTGCCAGCATCAATAGGGTAGGGTTCCTCAAGGAGCAGTTCTTC. Translated: CASINRVGFLKEQFF.

This clonotype appeared a single time. The genes are TRBV7-9 and TRBJ1-1, with no clear D. V lost 2 bases, J lost 8 bases, and 9 bases lay in between. Germline V gives CDR1 SEHNR, CDR2 FQNEAQ (reference sequence). The CDR3 is made up of 12 amino acids. The chain's CDR3 is CASSLSDGEAFF. The CDR3 DNA is TGTGCCAGCAGCTTATCGGACGGAGAAGCTTTCTTT.

A few counts support this clonotype. The chain uses TRBV5-1 and TRBJ1-2; no clear D. There are 14 residues in the CDR3. Per the germline V gene, CDR1 is SGHRS and CDR2 is YFSETQ. V lost 0 bases and J lost 8, with 14 bases in between. Here the CDR3 DNA reads TGCGCCAGCAGCTTGGAGATCGCTGATGAAGGCTACACCTTC. Its translation is CASSLEIADEGYTF.

This clonotype was observed at least ten times. The chain couples TRBV7-2 to TRBJ2-3; D is undetermined. The CDR3 is 17 residues long. Germline V gene data show CDR1 as SGHTA and CDR2 as FQGNSA. Trimming pared 5 bases from V and 0 bases from J, leaving 18 bases between. The CDR3 region is CASSPFVAAVSTDTQYF. The CDR3 DNA reads TGTGCCAGCAGCCCCTTCGTTGCGGCCGTTAGCACAGATACGCAGTATTTT.

This clonotype was seen at least ten times. The chain employs TRBV12-3 or TRBV12-4 and TRBJ2-1; TRBD2 agrees at 14 bases. The CDR3 has 15 amino acids. After removal of 7 bases from V and 7 bases from J, the junction contained 6 bases not matched to a gene. CDR3 residues: CASTLGTSGGNEQFF. The CDR3, as DNA: TGTGCCAGCACCCTCGGGACTAGCGGGGGTAATGAGCAGTTCTTC.

This chain uses TRBV14 with TRBJ2-5; D gene uncertain. V was trimmed by 1 base and J by 0 bases, leaving 12 bases between them. The CDR3 totals 16 residues. Germline CDR1 and CDR2: SGHDN and FVKESK. Written as DNA, the CDR3 is TGTGCCAGCAGCCAAGCCGCCTATAAATACCAAGAGACCCAGTACTTC. Protein: CASSQAAYKYQETQYF.

The gene calls are TRBV29-1 and TRBJ1-1; possibly TRBD1 for D (5 bases). The V gene lost 7 bases and the J gene lost 1 base, with 10 bases spanning the gap. The CDR3 sequence is 12 residues long. CDR1 is SQVTM and CDR2 is ANQGSEA in the germline V gene. The CDR3 is CSADSRNTEAFF. Here the CDR3 DNA reads TGCAGCGCCGACAGCAGGAACACTGAAGCTTTCTTT.

The chain recombines TRBV6-1 with TRBJ2-2; D ambiguous. V was pared by 7 bases and J by 8 bases, with 14 bases between. This CDR3 has 13 amino acids. Per the germline V gene, CDR1 is MNHNS and CDR2 is SASEGT. The CDR3 loop is CASKTFARGELFF. The CDR3 nucleotides read TGTGCCAGCAAAACCTTTGCTCGGGGGGAGCTGTTTTTT.

This clonotype was picked up many times. This sequence joins TRBV20-1 and TRBJ2-1; TRBD2 is a possible D gene (7 bases). Germline V gene lookup returns CDR1 DFQATT and CDR2 SNEGSKA (reference sequence). The V end was cut by 4 bases, the J end by 4 bases, with 17 bases between. The CDR3 length is 15 residues. The CDR3: CSAKGGGTVYNEQFF. CDR3 in DNA: TGCAGTGCTAAGGGGGGGGGCACAGTTTACAATGAGCAGTTCTTC.

The chain employs TRBV3-1 and TRBJ2-4, with D perhaps matching TRBD2 (5 bases). The CDR3 consists of 18 residues. Trimming pared 1 base from V and 1 base from J, leaving 17 bases between. From germline, CDR1 is LGHDT and CDR2 YNNKEL (reference sequence). CDR3 protein: CASSQVLRAGGAKNIQYF. The CDR3 DNA follows: TGTGCCAGCAGCCAAGTCTTACGGGCGGGCGGGGCCAAAAACATTCAGTACTTC.

This clonotype has just one count. J is TRBJ2-5 and V is TRBV5-4; perhaps D is TRBD1 or TRBD2 (6 bases each). Trimming took 3 bases from V and 4 from J, leaving 13 bases between them. The V gene's germline CDR1 is SGHNT and CDR2 YYREEE (reference sequence). The CDR3 length is 14 residues. The CDR3 here is CASSSFGGGETQYF. The CDR3, as DNA: TGTGCCAGCAGCTCCTTCGGGGGCGGAGAGACCCAGTACTTC.

On this clonotype: This may stem from a read error, because a much larger clone lies one nucleotide away. V gene TRBV20-1 combines with J gene TRBJ2-2; no clear D gene. This CDR3 region has 17 residues. Germline V gene lookup returns CDR1 DFQATT and CDR2 SNEGSKA (reference sequence). The CDR3 sequence is CCARDPIQYSNTGELFF. The DNA for the CDR3 is TGCTGTGCTAGAGATCCTATACAGTATTCGAACACCGGGGAGCTGTTTTTT.

The V gene is TRBV5-1, the J gene TRBJ2-1; 7 bases line up with TRBD2. Trimming removed 0 bases from V and 9 bases from J; junction bases left unmatched: 3. CDR1 and CDR2 from the germline V gene are SGHRS and YFSETQ. CDR3 length: 13 amino acids. The CDR3 DNA sequence: TGCGCCAGCAGCTTGGGCCAGCGGGGTGAGCAGTTCTTC. It encodes CASSLGQRGEQFF.

The chain recombines TRBV29-1 with TRBJ2-1; TRBD2 is a possible D gene (6 bases). Germline V lookup: CDR1 SQVTM, CDR2 ANQGSEA. This CDR3 contains 15 residues. V lost 4 bases to trimming and J lost 3 bases, with 16 bases between them. CDR3 sequence reads: CSVVREPSGYNEQFF. CDR3 DNA: TGCAGCGTTGTCCGGGAGCCCTCCGGCTACAATGAGCAGTTCTTC.

This clonotype was counted ten times or more. The chain recombines TRBV5-4 with TRBJ2-1; no definite D call. CDR3 size: 14 residues. The V and J ends lost 0 bases and 6 bases respectively, with 10 bases between them. The V gene's germline CDR1 is SGHNT and CDR2 YYREEE (reference sequence). CDR3 in DNA: TGTGCCAGCAGCTTGGGGGATAGGGTCAATGAGCAGTTCTTC. This sequence encodes CASSLGDRVNEQFF.

Many counts were recorded for this clonotype. This rearrangement joins TRBV6-1 to TRBJ2-2, with 7 bases that match TRBD1. The length of the CDR3 is 15 residues. Per germline, CDR1 MNHNS and CDR2 SASEGT. The V and J ends lost 5 bases and 2 bases, in that order; junction bases with no gene match: 5. This CDR3 reads CASSQQGPNTGELFF. CDR3 coding DNA: TGTGCCAGCAGTCAACAGGGGCCCAACACCGGGGAGCTGTTTTTT.

The sample holds a few counts of this clonotype. The V call is TRBV4-1, the J call TRBJ2-5, with D hard to call. There are 13 residues in the CDR3. Trimming took off 0 bases at V and 4 bases at J, with 6 bases between the two ends. Germline V gene lookup returns CDR1 MGHRA and CDR2 YSYEKL. The CDR3 DNA reads TGCGCCAGCAGCCAAGAACATAGAGAGACCCAGTACTTC. Its protein is CASSQEHRETQYF.

The genes are TRBV24-1 and TRBJ2-3; TRBD1 agrees at 11 bases. The CDR3 has 17 amino acids. V dropped 3 bases and J dropped 8; count of bases not matched to a gene: 12. The germline gives CDR1 KGHDR, CDR2 SFDVKD. The CDR3 region is CATSDRPGTGGQGTQYF. CDR3 nucleotide sequence: TGTGCCACCAGTGATCGCCCCGGGACAGGGGGTCAGGGTACGCAGTATTTT.

The chain combines TRBV29-1 with TRBJ1-1; tentatively, D is TRBD1 (6 bases). This CDR3 has 12 amino acids. V dropped 2 bases and J dropped 7 bases, with 11 bases sitting between them. The germline V gene has CDR1 SQVTM and CDR2 ANQGSEA. The DNA for the CDR3 is TGCAGCGTTGAAATACAGGGAGTTGAAGCTTTCTTT. The encoded protein is CSVEIQGVEAFF.